Listed below are T cell receptor beta chains from one sample, sequenced in a study of shared clonotypes between healthy human individuals. Method: immunoSEQ multiplex PCR; TCRdb's copy keeps in-frame clones and lacks some. The table shows around 580,000 clones, with 95% to 98% occurring only once. The sample consisted of naive CD8+ T cells sorted from blood. These TCRs come from a man aged 25-40 years in good health. The CDR3 runs from the conserved cysteine through the conserved F or W. D genes are given only for firm matches. Part of the rows lack a size; the others show once, few, many or a class for expanded clones.

size,V,J,D,CDR3,DNA
NA,TRBV4-1,TRBJ2-1,NA,CASSPGDEQFF,TGCGCCAGCAGCCCAGGTGATGAGCAGTTCTTC
NA,TRBV11-2,TRBJ2-7,TRBD1,CASRSTGEIYEQYF,TGTGCCAGCAGGTCGACAGGGGAAATCTACGAGCAGTACTTC
NA,TRBV7-6,TRBJ2-3,NA,CASSLRGYTDTQYF,TGTGCCAGCAGCTTACGGGGGTACACAGATACGCAGTATTTT
NA,TRBV7-9,TRBJ2-1,TRBD1,CASRPAQGAVDEQFF,TGTGCCAGCAGGCCTGCACAGGGGGCAGTTGATGAGCAGTTCTTC
few,TRBV29-1,TRBJ2-7,NA,CSVRDSYEQYF,TGCAGCGTTCGGGACTCCTACGAGCAGTACTTC
NA,TRBV27,TRBJ2-7,NA,CASSLPRGEQYF,TGTGCCAGCAGTTTACCCCGAGGGGAGCAGTACTTC
NA,TRBV7-9,TRBJ2-7,NA,CASSATDTTRFYEQYF,TGTGCCAGCAGCGCTACAGACACCACAAGATTCTACGAGCAGTACTTC
NA,TRBV13,TRBJ1-1,NA,CASSLGLRGNTEAFF,TGTGCCAGCAGCTTAGGACTGCGGGGAAACACTGAAGCTTTCTTT
NA,TRBV7-6,TRBJ2-7,NA,CASQGMGSSGEQYF,TGTGCCAGCCAAGGGATGGGGAGCTCGGGGGAGCAGTACTTC
NA,TRBV11-3,TRBJ2-3,NA,CASSPYFRGGHTDTQYF,TGTGCCAGCAGCCCTTACTTTAGAGGCGGGCACACAGATACGCAGTATTTT
NA,TRBV4-1,TRBJ2-1,NA,CAIAIAQAPNEQFF,TGCGCCATAGCAATTGCACAGGCCCCCAATGAGCAGTTCTTC
NA,TRBV4-1,TRBJ2-7,NA,CASSGDPTYEQYF,TGCGCCAGCAGCGGGGACCCGACCTACGAGCAGTACTTC
NA,TRBV2,TRBJ2-1,NA,CASSPGGEAYNEQFF,TGTGCCAGCAGCCCTGGCGGGGAGGCCTACAATGAGCAGTTCTTC
NA,TRBV4-3,TRBJ2-1,NA,CASSQGSVPWDEQFF,TGCGCCAGCAGCCAGGGGAGTGTGCCCTGGGATGAGCAGTTCTTC
NA,TRBV7-9,TRBJ2-7,TRBD1,CASRTGRNRNYEQYF,TGTGCCAGCAGGACAGGGCGGAATAGGAACTACGAGCAGTACTTC
NA,TRBV5-4,TRBJ2-7,TRBD1,CASSASPGQGDEQYF,TGTGCCAGCAGCGCGTCACCGGGACAGGGGGACGAGCAGTACTTC
NA,TRBV18,TRBJ2-2,NA,CASSPSAGELFF,TGTGCCAGCTCACCCTCGGCCGGGGAGCTGTTTTTT
NA,TRBV11-3,TRBJ2-1,TRBD1,CASSRRTGHNEQFF,TGTGCCAGCAGCAGAAGGACAGGGCACAATGAGCAGTTCTTC
NA,TRBV7-9,TRBJ2-7,TRBD2,CASSFLPSGSSLYSYEQYF,TGTGCCAGCAGCTTTTTGCCTAGCGGGAGTTCCCTCTACTCCTACGAGCAGTACTTC
NA,TRBV11-2,TRBJ2-5,NA,CASSSDPTGTKTQYF,TGTGCCAGCAGCTCCGACCCTACAGGGACCAAGACCCAGTACTTC
NA,TRBV10-3,TRBJ2-1,TRBD2,CAITSGRDWDEQFF,TGTGCCATCACCTCCGGGAGGGATTGGGATGAGCAGTTCTTC
NA,TRBV9,TRBJ2-2,TRBD2,CASSPFEGLGGTGELFF,TGTGCCAGCAGCCCCTTTGAGGGTCTGGGAGGGACCGGGGAGCTGTTTTTT
NA,TRBV12-5,TRBJ2-2,TRBD1,CASGFWTGGAGELFF,TGTGCTAGTGGTTTCTGGACAGGGGGAGCCGGGGAGCTGTTTTTT
NA,TRBV2,TRBJ2-1,NA,CASAAGLYNEQFF,TGTGCCAGCGCGGCGGGACTCTACAATGAGCAGTTCTTC
NA,TRBV7-8,TRBJ2-7,NA,CASRLSSYEQYF,TGTGCCAGCAGGTTGAGCTCCTACGAGCAGTACTTC
NA,TRBV4-1,TRBJ2-5,NA,CASSQIGSKETQYF,TGCGCCAGCAGCCAGATAGGATCTAAAGAGACCCAGTACTTC
NA,TRBV5-1,TRBJ2-3,NA,CASSLGGGTDTQYF,TGCGCCAGCAGCTTGGGAGGGGGCACAGATACGCAGTATTTT
NA,TRBV11-2,TRBJ2-7,NA,CASSLGTVGHYSYEQYF,TGTGCCAGCAGCTTAGGGACGGTGGGACATTACTCCTACGAGCAGTACTTC
NA,TRBV5-1,TRBJ2-7,NA,CASSLEAGRNEQYF,TGCGCCAGCAGCTTGGAGGCAGGGAGAAACGAGCAGTACTTC
NA,TRBV6-1,TRBJ2-7,NA,CASSGTVKGSYEQYF,TGTGCCAGCAGTGGGACAGTGAAGGGAAGCTACGAGCAGTACTTC
once,TRBV7-8,TRBJ2-1,TRBD2,CASSRLGTSGRNEQFF,TGTGCCAGCAGTCGCCTCGGGACTAGCGGGAGAAATGAGCAGTTCTTC